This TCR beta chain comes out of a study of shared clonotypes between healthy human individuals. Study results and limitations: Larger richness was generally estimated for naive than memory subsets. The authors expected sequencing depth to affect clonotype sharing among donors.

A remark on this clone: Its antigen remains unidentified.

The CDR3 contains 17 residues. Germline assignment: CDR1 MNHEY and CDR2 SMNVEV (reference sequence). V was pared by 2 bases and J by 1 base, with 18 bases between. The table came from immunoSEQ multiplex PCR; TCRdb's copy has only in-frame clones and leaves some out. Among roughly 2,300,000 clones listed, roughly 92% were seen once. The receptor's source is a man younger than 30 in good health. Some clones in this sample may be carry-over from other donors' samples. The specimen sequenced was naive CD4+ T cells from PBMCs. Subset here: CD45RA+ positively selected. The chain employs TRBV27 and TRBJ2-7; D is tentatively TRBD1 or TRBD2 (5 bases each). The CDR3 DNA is TGTGCCAGCAGTTTACGTAGACCGGGACCGAATTCCTACGAGCAGTACTTC. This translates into CASSLRRPGPNSYEQYF.